This TCR beta chain was captured in a study of cytomegalovirus exposure and HLA in healthy donors. Losses at the gene ends were 6 bases for V and 7 bases for J; bases not matched to a gene: 2. This CDR3 is 11 amino acids long. From germline, CDR1 is MNHEY and CDR2 SMNVEV (reference sequence). The PCR was carried out with 60 Vbeta primers and 13 Jbeta primers. TCRdb's copy holds only in-frame clones and misses some; the assay was immunoSEQ multiplex PCR. This table holds 40,000 to 55,000 clones, approximately 70% found once. The sequence was collected from a man in his thirties or forties in good health and CMV-seronegative. The source material was PBMCs. The V gene is TRBV27, the J gene TRBJ2-7; 8 positions match TRBD2. CDR3 protein: CASSKRGEQYF. The DNA for the CDR3 is TGTGCCAGCAGCAAGCGGGGGGAGCAGTACTTC.